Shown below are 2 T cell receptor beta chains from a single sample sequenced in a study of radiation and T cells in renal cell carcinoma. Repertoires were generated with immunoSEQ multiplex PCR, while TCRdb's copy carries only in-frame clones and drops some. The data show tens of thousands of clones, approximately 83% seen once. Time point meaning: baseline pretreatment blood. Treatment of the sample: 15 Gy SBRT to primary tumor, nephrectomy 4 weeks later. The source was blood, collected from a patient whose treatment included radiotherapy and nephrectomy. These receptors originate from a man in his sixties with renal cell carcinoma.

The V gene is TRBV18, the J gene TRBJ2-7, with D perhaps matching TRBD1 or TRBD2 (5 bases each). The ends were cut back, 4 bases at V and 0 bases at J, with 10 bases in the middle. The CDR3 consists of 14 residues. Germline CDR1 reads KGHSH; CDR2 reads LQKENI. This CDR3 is CASSLSGASYEQYF. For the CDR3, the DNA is TGTGCCAGCTCACTTTCCGGGGCCTCCTACGAGCAGTACTTC.

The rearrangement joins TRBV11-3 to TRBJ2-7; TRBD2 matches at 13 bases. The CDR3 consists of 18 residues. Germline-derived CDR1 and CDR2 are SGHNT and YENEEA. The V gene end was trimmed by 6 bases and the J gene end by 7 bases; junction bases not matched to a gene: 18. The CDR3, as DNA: TGTGCCAGCAGTATTCCCGGGTACAGGACTAGCGGGAGAGGTGAGCAGTACTTC. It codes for CASSIPGYRTSGRGEQYF.